Each of the 31 T cell receptor beta chains below was sequenced from the same sample in a study of shared clonotypes between healthy human individuals. The table came from immunoSEQ multiplex PCR; TCRdb's copy has only in-frame clones and leaves some out. The sample has over a million clones; 65% to 75% are singletons. The sample comprised memory CD4+ T cells sorted from blood. The subset: CD45RA-negative fraction. These receptors came from a young man in good health.

V is TRBV4-2 and J is TRBJ2-1; 8 positions match TRBD2. V gave up 3 bases and J gave up 3 bases; unmatched junction bases: 10. This CDR3 has 17 amino acids. The germline V gene has CDR1 LGHNA and CDR2 YNFKEQ. The CDR3 DNA follows: TGTGCCAGCAGCCATGAATTAGCGGGGCTTGACTACAATGAGCAGTTCTTC. Encoded protein: CASSHELAGLDYNEQFF.

The chain recombines TRBV27 with TRBJ1-4; D not resolved. V was trimmed by 6 bases and J by 0 bases, leaving 8 bases between them. Germline V gene lookup returns CDR1 MNHEY and CDR2 SMNVEV (reference sequence). The CDR3 is made up of 14 amino acids. CDR3 nucleotides: TGTGCCAGCAGGAGGAGTGCAACTAATGAAAAACTGTTTTTT. Amino acids: CASRRSATNEKLFF. The full variable domain, rest sourced from reference TRBV27 and TRBJ1-4, is EAQVTQNPRYLITVTGKKLTVTCSQNMNHEYMSWYRQDPGLGLRQIYYSMNVEVTDKGDVPEGYKVSRKEKRNFPLILESPSPNQTSLYFCASRRSATNEKLFFGSGTQLSVL.

The V and J genes are TRBV7-9 and TRBJ1-1, with D uncertain. V was shortened by 7 bases and J by 1 base, with 10 bases between the two germline ends. The germline V gene encodes CDR1 SEHNR and CDR2 FQNEAQ (reference sequence). The CDR3 consists of 13 residues. In nucleotides, the CDR3 is TGTGCCAGCACCCCCGCACGGAACACTGAAGCTTTCTTT. Its translation is CASTPARNTEAFF.

The chain carries TRBV10-2 and TRBJ2-7; 7 nucleotides line up with TRBD1. CDR3 length: 15 amino acids. The germline CDR1 and CDR2 sequences are WSHSY and SAAADI. The trim removed 0 bases at V and 5 bases at J, leaving 7 bases unmatched. CDR3 coding DNA: TGCGCCAGCAGTGAGTCGGGGTCGACAGGGCACGAGCAGTACTTC. It encodes CASSESGSTGHEQYF.

DNA of the CDR3: TGCGCCAGCAGCCAAGCAACGGACACTAATGAAAAACTGTTTTTT. It translates to CASSQATDTNEKLFF. The V and J genes are TRBV4-1 and TRBJ1-4; the D is unclear. The CDR3 length is 15 residues. V was clipped by 1 base and J by 2 bases, with 8 bases between them. Germline V gene sequence: CDR1 MGHRA, CDR2 YSYEKL.

V gene TRBV4-2 combines with J gene TRBJ1-6; unclear D gene. V lost 0 bases to trimming and J lost 9 bases, with 3 bases between them. This CDR3 comprises 12 residues. CDR1 and CDR2 from the germline V gene are LGHNA and YNFKEQ. The CDR3 nucleotides read TGTGCCAGCAGCCAAGAGGTTTCACCCCTCCACTTT. This gives the protein CASSQEVSPLHF.

This rearrangement joins TRBV7-9 to TRBJ2-7; no firm D call. CDR1 and CDR2 from the germline V gene are SEHNR and FQNEAQ (reference sequence). The CDR3 extends over 14 amino acids. Trimming removed 7 bases at V and 2 bases at J, with 15 bases between. CDR3 sequence: CASTPSGGPYEQYF. The DNA for the CDR3 is TGTGCCAGCACCCCCTCGGGTGGGCCCTACGAGCAGTACTTC.

V is TRBV5-1 and J is TRBJ2-3; TRBD1 might be the D (6 bases). V gave up 2 bases and J gave up 4 bases, with 11 bases separating them. Germline loops: CDR1 SGHRS, CDR2 YFSETQ. This CDR3 is built from 14 residues. CDR3 DNA sequence: TGCGCCAGCAGCTTTAACAGGGACGCAGATACGCAGTATTTT. Amino acids: CASSFNRDADTQYF.

The chain employs TRBV30 and TRBJ2-5; 8 nucleotides align to TRBD2. Germline V gene sequence: CDR1 GTSNPN, CDR2 SVGIG (reference sequence). Losses at the gene ends were 5 bases for V and 7 bases for J; bases not matched to a gene: 12. The CDR3 spans 14 residues. DNA of the CDR3: TGTGCCTGGTCCTCCTCCGGGACTAGGGGGACCCAGTACTTC. Translation gives CAWSSSGTRGTQYF.

The J gene is TRBJ1-2, the V gene TRBV5-1, with 7 bases matching TRBD1. This CDR3 region has 14 residues. Trimming at V came to 4 bases and at J to 4 bases, leaving 7 bases not matched to a gene. Germline CDR1 SGHRS, CDR2 YFSETQ. The CDR3 coding sequence is TGCGCCAGCAGCCCGACAGGGAATACCTATGGCTACACCTTC. Its translation is CASSPTGNTYGYTF.

The chain combines TRBV14 with TRBJ1-2; no firm D call. The CDR3 is 13 residues long. V lost 1 base and J lost 1, with 4 bases in between. Germline V gene lookup returns CDR1 SGHDN and CDR2 FVKESK. DNA of the CDR3: TGTGCCAGCAGCCAAGTCGGTAACTATGGCTACACCTTC. Amino acids: CASSQVGNYGYTF.

The chain combines TRBV6-1 with TRBJ2-6; D gene uncertain. Trimming removed 8 bases at V and 4 bases at J, with 12 bases between. CDR1 and CDR2 (germline): MNHNS, SASEGT. The CDR3 is 14 residues long. For the CDR3, the DNA is TGTGCCAGCTGCCAGGACCTAGGGGCCAACGTCCTGACTTTC. Amino acid sequence: CASCQDLGANVLTF.

J is TRBJ1-2 and V is TRBV6-5; a weak D match, TRBD1 (5 bases). Trimming removed 6 bases from V and 8 bases from J, with 22 bases in between. This CDR3 contains 15 residues. Germline V gene lookup returns CDR1 MNHEY and CDR2 SVGAGI. The CDR3 DNA is TGTGCCAGCAGCTGGGGGGTCGGGGAGGGAAGAGGCTACACCTTC. It is translated as CASSWGVGEGRGYTF.

The chain links TRBV18 to TRBJ2-5; no reliable D call. Trimming removed 2 bases at V and 2 bases at J, with 9 bases between. Germline values: CDR1 KGHSH, CDR2 LQKENI. The CDR3 totals 14 residues. CDR3 bases: TGTGCCAGCTCACCATTGGCGGAGCAAGAGACCCAGTACTTC. Protein sequence: CASSPLAEQETQYF.

The chain is built from TRBV30 and TRBJ1-2, with D possibly TRBD1 on 6 matching bases. V was trimmed by 2 bases and J by 8 bases, leaving 12 bases between them. Germline V CDR1 and CDR2: GTSNPN, SVGIG (reference sequence). The CDR3 has 12 residues. The CDR3 protein is CAWSRAQGGYTF. The CDR3 bases are TGTGCCTGGAGTCGGGCCCAGGGGGGCTACACCTTC.

This chain links TRBV2 with TRBJ1-6, with no clear D. V dropped 5 bases and J dropped 7 bases, with 12 bases sitting between them. Germline-derived CDR1 and CDR2 are SNHLY and FYNNEI. The CDR3 runs to 14 residues. The CDR3 sequence is CASSPPGRNSPLHF. The CDR3 region has the DNA TGTGCCAGCAGTCCCCCGGGCCGGAATTCACCCCTCCACTTT. The variable domain in full, with the rest retrieved from reference TRBV2 and TRBJ1-6, is EPEVTQTPSHQVTQMGQEVILRCVPISNHLYFYWYRQILGQKVEFLVSFYNNEISEKSEIFDDQFSVERPDGSNFTLKIRSTKLEDSAMYFCASSPPGRNSPLHFGNGTRLTVT.

The V and J genes are TRBV4-2 and TRBJ1-4; 7 nucleotides match TRBD1. The CDR3 consists of 17 residues. CDR1 is LGHNA and CDR2 is YNFKEQ in the germline V gene. Germline trimming cut 1 base from V and 3 bases from J; bases unmatched to any gene: 8. The CDR3 region has the DNA TGTGCCAGCAGCCAAGGCTCGCAGGGGGGGGCTAATGAAAAACTGTTTTTT. It is translated as CASSQGSQGGANEKLFF.

J is TRBJ1-2 and V is TRBV10-3, with no clear D. CDR1 and CDR2 (germline): ENHRY, SYGVKD. Trimming removed 0 bases from V and 2 bases from J, with 4 bases in between. The CDR3 contains 13 residues. The CDR3 DNA reads as TGTGCCATCAGTGAGTCGACAAACTATGGCTACACCTTC. This translates into CAISESTNYGYTF.

With respect to this clone: At one end the junction does not follow the germline gene, possibly because of a read error. V usage is TRBV30 and J usage is TRBJ2-6; D possibly uses TRBD1 or TRBD2 (5 bases each). Germline V gene lookup returns CDR1 GTSNPN and CDR2 SVGIG (reference sequence). This CDR3 has 17 amino acids. The CDR3 loop reads CARSRGRVNPEANVLTF. The DNA for the CDR3 is TGTGCCAGGAGCCGGGGCAGGGTAAATCCTGAGGCCAACGTCCTGACTTTC.

This clone was recorded once. This chain connects TRBV7-2 to TRBJ1-3; D gene unclear. Germline CDR1 reads SGHTA; CDR2 reads FQGNSA. V gave up 5 bases and J gave up 0 bases, with 8 bases separating them. The CDR3 totals 14 residues. The CDR3 region is CASSLLRSGNTIYF. The CDR3 DNA reads as TGTGCCAGCAGCCTACTCCGCTCTGGAAACACCATATATTTT.

The genes are TRBV7-2 and TRBJ2-1; possibly TRBD1 for D (5 bases). This CDR3 has 14 residues. Between the trimmed V and J ends, which lost 5 bases and 6 bases, there was a span of 14 bases. The germline gives CDR1 SGHTA, CDR2 FQGNSA. CDR3 amino acids: CASSPGWVVNEQFF. As DNA, the CDR3 is TGTGCCAGCAGCCCAGGGTGGGTAGTCAATGAGCAGTTCTTC.

The chain is built from TRBV5-1 and TRBJ2-2; 9 nucleotides agree with TRBD2. Losses at the gene ends were 2 bases for V and 8 bases for J; bases not matched to a gene: 4. The CDR3 consists of 14 residues. Germline V lookup: CDR1 SGHRS, CDR2 YFSETQ. This CDR3 reads CASSLRLAGGELFF. The DNA for the CDR3 is TGCGCCAGCAGCTTAAGGCTAGCGGGAGGGGAGCTGTTTTTT.

V gene TRBV28 combines with J gene TRBJ2-3, with D perhaps matching TRBD2 (7 bases). The CDR3 consists of 14 residues. In germline, CDR1 is MDHEN, CDR2 SYDVKM. V gave up 8 bases and J gave up 0 bases, with 12 bases separating them. In DNA, the CDR3 is TGTGCCAGCGGGGGGGGCGTTAGCACAGATACGCAGTATTTT. It yields the protein CASGGGVSTDTQYF.

Here the CDR3 DNA reads TGTGCCAGCAGTTTACGGCAGATATACGAGCAGTACTTC. Its protein is CASSLRQIYEQYF. V and J are TRBV28 and TRBJ2-7; D unclear. The CDR3 is 13 amino acids. Germline V lookup: CDR1 MDHEN, CDR2 SYDVKM. Trimming removed 2 bases from V and 4 bases from J, with 9 bases in between.

Here the CDR3 DNA reads TGTGCCAGCAGGCCAGGGGGGAGATTGAACACTGAAGCTTTCTTT. It codes for CASRPGGRLNTEAFF. This rearrangement joins TRBV28 to TRBJ1-1; TRBD1 agrees at 7 bases. CDR1 is MDHEN and CDR2 is SYDVKM in the germline V gene. V trimming: 6 bases; J trimming: 0 bases; junction bases outside the gene matches: 7. The CDR3 loop spans 15 amino acids.

This clone was seen only once. The V call is TRBV27, the J call TRBJ2-1, with 7 nucleotides matching TRBD2. CDR3 size: 14 residues. CDR1 and CDR2 (germline): MNHEY, SMNVEV (reference sequence). The V segment lost 2 bases and the J segment 8 bases; nucleotides outside the gene matches: 6. The CDR3 sequence is CASSLGRLAHEQFF. The CDR3 nucleotides read TGTGCCAGCAGTTTAGGTCGACTAGCCCATGAGCAGTTCTTC.

The rearrangement joins TRBV9 to TRBJ2-1, with 13 bases identical to TRBD2. The trim removed 4 bases at V and 7 bases at J, leaving 5 bases unmatched. Germline assignment: CDR1 SGDLS and CDR2 YYNGEE. The CDR3 runs to 15 residues. The CDR3 region has the DNA TGTGCCAGCAGCCCCGGGACTAGCGGGAAAAATGAGCAGTTCTTC. This codes for CASSPGTSGKNEQFF.

The chain couples TRBV30 to TRBJ2-3; D ambiguous. Trimming left V 4 bases short and J 5 bases short, with 7 bases between. CDR3 length: 11 amino acids. CDR1 GTSNPN and CDR2 SVGIG come from the germline V gene (reference sequence). The CDR3 loop reads CAWTPLDTQYF. The CDR3, as DNA: TGTGCCTGGACCCCTCTAGATACGCAGTATTTT.

The V gene is TRBV9, the J gene TRBJ2-2; perhaps TRBD2 as D (6 bases). V dropped 2 bases and J dropped 1 base, with 12 bases sitting between them. The germline V gene has CDR1 SGDLS and CDR2 YYNGEE. The CDR3 extends over 16 amino acids. This chain's CDR3 is CASSVRTGGNTGELFF. Written as DNA, the CDR3 is TGTGCCAGCAGCGTCAGAACCGGGGGGAACACCGGGGAGCTGTTTTTT.

V gene TRBV23-1 combines with J gene TRBJ1-1, with D possibly TRBD1 on 6 matching bases. TRBV23-1 is reported as an ORF; its role is uncertain. Trimming removed 0 bases from V and 0 bases from J, with 14 bases in between. This CDR3 is 17 amino acids long. The CDR3 DNA reads TGCGCCAGCAGTCAATCAAGGGGGGTATCGATGAACACTGAAGCTTTCTTT. Protein product: CASSQSRGVSMNTEAFF.

CDR3 loop: CASSLGSERETQYF. CDR3 DNA sequence: TGTGCCAGCAGCTTAGGCTCCGAACGAGAGACCCAGTACTTC. The chain links TRBV11-3 to TRBJ2-5; D gene unclear. Germline-derived CDR1 and CDR2 are SGHNT and YENEEA. This CDR3 comprises 14 residues. Trimming removed 1 base at V and 4 bases at J, with 10 bases between.